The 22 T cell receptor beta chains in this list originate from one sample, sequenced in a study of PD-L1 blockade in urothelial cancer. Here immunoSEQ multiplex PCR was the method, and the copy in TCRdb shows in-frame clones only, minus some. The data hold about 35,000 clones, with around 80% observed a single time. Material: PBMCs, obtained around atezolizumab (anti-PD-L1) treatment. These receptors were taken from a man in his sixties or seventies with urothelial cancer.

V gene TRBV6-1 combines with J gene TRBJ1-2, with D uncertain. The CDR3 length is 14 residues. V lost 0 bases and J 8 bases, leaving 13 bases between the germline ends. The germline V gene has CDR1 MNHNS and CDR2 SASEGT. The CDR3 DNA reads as TGTGCCAGCAGTGAAGCGGGAGGCCTGAACGGCTACACCTTC. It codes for CASSEAGGLNGYTF.

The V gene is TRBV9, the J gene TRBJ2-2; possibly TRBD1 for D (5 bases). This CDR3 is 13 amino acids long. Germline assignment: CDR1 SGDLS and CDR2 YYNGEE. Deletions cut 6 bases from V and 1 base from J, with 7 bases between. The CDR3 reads CASMGQNTGELFF. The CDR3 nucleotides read TGTGCCAGCATGGGGCAGAACACCGGGGAGCTGTTTTTT.

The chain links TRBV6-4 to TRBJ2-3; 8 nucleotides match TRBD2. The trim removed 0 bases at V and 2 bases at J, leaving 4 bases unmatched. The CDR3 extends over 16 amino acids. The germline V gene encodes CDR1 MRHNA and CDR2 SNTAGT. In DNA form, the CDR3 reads TGTGCCAGCAGTGACTCATGGACTAGCAACACAGATACGCAGTATTTT. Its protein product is CASSDSWTSNTDTQYF.

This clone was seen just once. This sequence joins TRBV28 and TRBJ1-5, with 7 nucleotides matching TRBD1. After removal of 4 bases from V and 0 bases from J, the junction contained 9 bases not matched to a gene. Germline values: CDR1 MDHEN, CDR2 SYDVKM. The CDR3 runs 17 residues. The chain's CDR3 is CASSYTGEIYSNQPQHF. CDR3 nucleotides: TGTGCCAGCAGTTATACAGGGGAGATTTATAGCAATCAGCCCCAGCATTTT.

CDR3 sequence (DNA): TGCGCCAGCAGCCAAGATTTCGGGGTACGCTACGAGCAGTACTTC. Encoded protein: CASSQDFGVRYEQYF. The chain has TRBV4-3 and TRBJ2-7; tentatively, D is TRBD2 (5 bases). Trimming removed 0 bases at V and 3 bases at J, with 12 bases between. The length of the CDR3 is 15 residues. The germline gives CDR1 LGHNA, CDR2 YSLEER.

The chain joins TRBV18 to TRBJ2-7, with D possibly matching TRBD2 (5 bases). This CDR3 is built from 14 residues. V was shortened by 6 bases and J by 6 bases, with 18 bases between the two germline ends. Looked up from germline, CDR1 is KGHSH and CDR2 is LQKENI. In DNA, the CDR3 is TGTGCCAGCTCGCCCTCTCCGGGGTTCGGCGAGCAGTACTTC. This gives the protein CASSPSPGFGEQYF.

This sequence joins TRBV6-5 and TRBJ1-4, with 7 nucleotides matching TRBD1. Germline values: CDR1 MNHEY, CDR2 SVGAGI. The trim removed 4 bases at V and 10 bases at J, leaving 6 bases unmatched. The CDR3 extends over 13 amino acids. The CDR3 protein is CASSLRRQGKLFF. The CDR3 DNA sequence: TGTGCCAGCAGTTTAAGGAGACAGGGAAAACTGTTTTTT.

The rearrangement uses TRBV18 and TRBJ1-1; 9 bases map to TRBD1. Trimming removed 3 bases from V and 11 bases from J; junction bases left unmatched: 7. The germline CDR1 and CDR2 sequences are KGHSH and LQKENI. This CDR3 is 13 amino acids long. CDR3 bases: TGTGCCAGCTCACCCACAGGGGGCGCCGGGGCTTTCTTT. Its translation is CASSPTGGAGAFF. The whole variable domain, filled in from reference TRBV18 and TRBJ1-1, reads NAGVMQNPRHLVRRRGQEARLRCSPMKGHSHVYWYRQLPEEGLKFMVYLQKENIIDESGMPKERFSAEFPKEGPSILRIQQVVRGDSAAYFCASSPTGGAGAFFGQGTRLTVV.

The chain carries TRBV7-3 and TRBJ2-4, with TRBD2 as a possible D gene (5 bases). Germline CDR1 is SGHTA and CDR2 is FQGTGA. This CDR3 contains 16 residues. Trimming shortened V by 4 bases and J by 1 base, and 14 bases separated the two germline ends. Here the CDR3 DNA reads TGTGCCAGCAGCTCCGGAGGTCCGGCGGCCAAAAACATTCAGTACTTC. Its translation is CASSSGGPAAKNIQYF.

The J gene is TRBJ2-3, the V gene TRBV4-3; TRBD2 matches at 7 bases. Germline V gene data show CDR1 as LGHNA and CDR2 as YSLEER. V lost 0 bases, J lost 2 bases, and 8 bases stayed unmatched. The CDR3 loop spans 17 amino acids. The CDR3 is CASSQDLSGILTDTQYF. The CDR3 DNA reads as TGCGCCAGCAGCCAAGACTTAAGCGGGATTCTCACAGATACGCAGTATTTT.

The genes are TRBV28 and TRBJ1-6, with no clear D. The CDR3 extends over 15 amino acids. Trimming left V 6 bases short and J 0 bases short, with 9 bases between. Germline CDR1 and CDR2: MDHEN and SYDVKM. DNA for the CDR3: TGTGCCAGCAGCCTAGAGGGCTCCTATAATTCACCCCTCCACTTT. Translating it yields CASSLEGSYNSPLHF. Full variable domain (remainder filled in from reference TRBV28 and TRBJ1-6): DVKVTQSSRYLVKRTGEKVFLECVQDMDHENMFWYRQDPGLGLRLIYFSYDVKMKEKGDIPEGYSVSREKKERFSLILESASTNQTSMYLCASSLEGSYNSPLHFGNGTRLTVT.

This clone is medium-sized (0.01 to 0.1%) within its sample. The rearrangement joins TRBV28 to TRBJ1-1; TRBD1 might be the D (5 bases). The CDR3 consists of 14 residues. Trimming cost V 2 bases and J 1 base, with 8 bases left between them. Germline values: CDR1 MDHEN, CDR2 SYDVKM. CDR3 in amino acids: CASSLPDRNTEAFF. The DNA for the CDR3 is TGTGCCAGCAGTTTACCCGACAGGAACACTGAAGCTTTCTTT.

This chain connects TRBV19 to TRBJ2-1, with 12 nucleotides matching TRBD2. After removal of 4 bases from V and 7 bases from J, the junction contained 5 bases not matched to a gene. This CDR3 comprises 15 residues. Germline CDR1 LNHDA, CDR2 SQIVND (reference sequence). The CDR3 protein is CASSTILAGGNEQFF. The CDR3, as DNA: TGTGCCAGTAGTACTATCCTAGCGGGGGGGAATGAGCAGTTCTTC.

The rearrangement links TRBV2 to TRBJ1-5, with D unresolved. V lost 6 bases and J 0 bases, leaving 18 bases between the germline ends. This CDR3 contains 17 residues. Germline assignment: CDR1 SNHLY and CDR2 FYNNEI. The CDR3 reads CASSGRGNPYSNQPQHF. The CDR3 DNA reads TGTGCCAGCAGCGGCCGGGGTAACCCTTATAGCAATCAGCCCCAGCATTTT. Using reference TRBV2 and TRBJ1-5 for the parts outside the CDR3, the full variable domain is EPEVTQTPSHQVTQMGQEVILRCVPISNHLYFYWYRQILGQKVEFLVSFYNNEISEKSEIFDDQFSVERPDGSNFTLKIRSTKLEDSAMYFCASSGRGNPYSNQPQHFGDGTRLSIL.

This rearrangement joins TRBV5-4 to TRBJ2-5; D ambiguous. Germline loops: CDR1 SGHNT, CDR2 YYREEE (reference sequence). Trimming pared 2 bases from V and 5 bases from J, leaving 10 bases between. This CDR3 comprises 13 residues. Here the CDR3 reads CASSFWAEETQYF. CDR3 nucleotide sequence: TGTGCCAGCAGCTTCTGGGCCGAGGAGACCCAGTACTTC.

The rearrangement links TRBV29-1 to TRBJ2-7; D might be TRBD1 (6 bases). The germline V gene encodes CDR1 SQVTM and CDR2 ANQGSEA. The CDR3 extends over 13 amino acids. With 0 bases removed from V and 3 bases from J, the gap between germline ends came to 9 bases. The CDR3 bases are TGCAGCGTTGAAGATAACAGGGACTACGAGCAGTACTTC. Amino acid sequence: CSVEDNRDYEQYF.

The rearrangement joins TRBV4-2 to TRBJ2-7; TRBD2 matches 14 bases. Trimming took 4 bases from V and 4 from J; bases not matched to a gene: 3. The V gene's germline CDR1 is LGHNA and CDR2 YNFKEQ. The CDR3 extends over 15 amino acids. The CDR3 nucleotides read TGTGCCAGCAGCCGGGGACTAGCGGGAGTTTACGAGCAGTACTTC. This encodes CASSRGLAGVYEQYF.

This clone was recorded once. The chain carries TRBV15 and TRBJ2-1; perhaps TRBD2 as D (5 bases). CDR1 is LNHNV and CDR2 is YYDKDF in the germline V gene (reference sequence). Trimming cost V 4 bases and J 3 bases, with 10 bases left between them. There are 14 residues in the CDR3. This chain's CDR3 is CATSNGLDYNEQFF. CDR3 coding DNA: TGTGCCACCAGCAACGGACTTGACTACAATGAGCAGTTCTTC.

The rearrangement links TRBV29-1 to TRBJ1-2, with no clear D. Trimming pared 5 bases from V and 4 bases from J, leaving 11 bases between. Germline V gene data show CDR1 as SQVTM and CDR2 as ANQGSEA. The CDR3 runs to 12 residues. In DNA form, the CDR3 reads TGCAGCGTTTTAGTTTCCCCCTATGGCTACACCTTC. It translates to CSVLVSPYGYTF.

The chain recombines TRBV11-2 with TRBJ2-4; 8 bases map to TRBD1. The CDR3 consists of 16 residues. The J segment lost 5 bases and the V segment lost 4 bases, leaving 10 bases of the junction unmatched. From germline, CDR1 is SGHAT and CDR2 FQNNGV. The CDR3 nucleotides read TGTGCCAGCAGCTCCCTCCACAGGGGGTCCCAAAACATTCAGTACTTC. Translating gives CASSSLHRGSQNIQYF.

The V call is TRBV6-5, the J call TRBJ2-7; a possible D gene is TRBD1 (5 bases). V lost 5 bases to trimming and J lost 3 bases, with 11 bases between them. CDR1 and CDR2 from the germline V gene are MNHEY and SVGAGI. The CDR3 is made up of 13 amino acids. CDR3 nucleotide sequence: TGTGCCAGCAGTGGTGACAGCGACTACGAGCAGTACTTC. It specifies CASSGDSDYEQYF.

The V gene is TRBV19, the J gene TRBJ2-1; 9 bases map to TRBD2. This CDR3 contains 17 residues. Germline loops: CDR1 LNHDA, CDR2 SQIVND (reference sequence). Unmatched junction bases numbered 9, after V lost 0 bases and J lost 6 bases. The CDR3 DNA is TGTGCCAGTAGTATAGATCACGCTAGCGGGGTCGGCAATGAGCAGTTCTTC. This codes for CASSIDHASGVGNEQFF.